This is a list of T cell receptor beta chains from one sample in a study of human T cells and chemical hapten exposure. TCRdb reprocessed the RACE reads via MiXCR and lists one record per CDR3 protein. The sample lists 350,000 to 400,000 distinct CDR3 sequences; 4.5% to 6% were seen once. The specimen comprised whole blood, sampled in connection with sensitization to the hapten diphenylcyclopropenone (DPC). The receptor set was obtained from a woman in her forties or fifties with alopecia areata. Some clones in this sample may be carry-over from other donors' samples. The CDR3 runs from the conserved cysteine through the conserved F or W. Fields, in order: CDR3 length, clone size, V gene, D gene, J gene, CDR3 DNA, CDR3 protein. D genes are given only for firm matches. Clone size, where shown, is once, few, many, or a class for clones that have expanded.

12	-	TRBV7-9	-	TRBJ1-5	TGTGCCAGCAGCTCGTCGAATCAGCTCCAGCATTTT	CASSSSNQLQHF
13	few	TRBV6-5	-	TRBJ1-3	TGTGCCAGCAGTTACGACTCTGGAAACACCATATATTTT	CASSYDSGNTIYF
14	many	TRBV10-3	TRBD2	TRBJ2-7	TGTGCCATCAGTGATAAGCGGGAGCTCCACGAGCAGTACTTC	CAISDKRELHEQYF
14	few	TRBV24-1	TRBD1	TRBJ2-1	TGTGCCACCAGTGATCAGGGGGCAGGAGGTGAGCAGTTCTTC	CATSDQGAGGEQFF
13	-	TRBV6-6	-	TRBJ2-5	TGTGCCAGCAGAAGGGAGAGAGGAGAGACCCAGTACTTC	CASRRERGETQYF
17	-	TRBV6-5	-	TRBJ2-1	TGTGCCAGCAGTTACTCAAAAGGGAGGAGGGCCTACAATGAGCAGTTCTTC	CASSYSKGRRAYNEQFF
15	-	TRBV5-1	-	TRBJ1-1	TGCGCCAGCAGCTTCTACCCGGCTAGGAGCACTGAAGCTTTCTTT	CASSFYPARSTEAFF
14	-	TRBV7-2	TRBD2	TRBJ2-1	TGTGCCAGCAGCTTCACCGGGACTAGCAATGAGCAGTTCTTC	CASSFTGTSNEQFF
18	few	TRBV12-3/TRBV12-4	TRBD2	TRBJ2-3	TGTGCCAGCAGCTGGACTAGCGGGGGCCCCCTCCCCACAGATACGCAGTATTTT	CASSWTSGGPLPTDTQYF
15	few	TRBV6-5	-	TRBJ1-2	TGTGCCAGCAGTTCGTTCCCGGGCGGAGGGGATGGCTACACCTTC	CASSSFPGGGDGYTF
14	many	TRBV27	TRBD2	TRBJ2-3	TGTGCCAGCGGGGGAGGGGCCTCTCGGGATACGCAGTATTTT	CASGGGASRDTQYF
14	few	TRBV2	TRBD1	TRBJ2-7	TGTGCCAGCACCTGGGACAGGGGAGCCTACGAGCAGTACTTC	CASTWDRGAYEQYF
12	few	TRBV2	-	TRBJ1-4	TGTGCCAGCAGACAAGTTAATGAAAAACTGTTTTTT	CASRQVNEKLFF
11	-	TRBV7-9	-	TRBJ1-1	TGTGCCAGCAAGAGGTATAATGAGGCTTTCTTT	CASKRYNEAFF
15	few	TRBV7-2	-	TRBJ1-6	TGTGCCAGCAGCACCCAGGGGCCCCTAAATTCACCCCTCCACTTT	CASSTQGPLNSPLHF
17	many	TRBV12-3/TRBV12-4	-	TRBJ2-6	TGTGCCAGCAGTACTAGCAGATTCAGCTCTGGGGCCAACGTCCTGACTTTC	CASSTSRFSSGANVLTF
16	few	TRBV3-1	TRBD1	TRBJ2-1	TGTGCCAGCAGCCAAGCCTACAGGGGGCGCCAGGATGAGCAGTTCTTC	CASSQAYRGRQDEQFF
13	few	TRBV29-1	-	TRBJ1-5	TGCAGCGTTGCGGGGGTTGGCAATCAGCCCCAGCATTTT	CSVAGVGNQPQHF
13	few	TRBV14	-	TRBJ1-3	TGTGCCAGCAGCTTTCGACCCGGGGGCACCATATATTTT	CASSFRPGGTIYF
14	many	TRBV30	-	TRBJ2-2	TGTGCCTGGAGTCGAGGGCAAGGCACCGGGGAGCTGTTTTTT	CAWSRGQGTGELFF
12	many	TRBV7-9	-	TRBJ1-1	TGTGCCAGCAGCTCACGGGGGCAGGAAGCTTTCTTT	CASSSRGQEAFF
9	few	TRBV27	-	TRBJ1-1	TGTGCCAGCAGCTCGGCAGCTTTCTTT	CASSSAAFF
12	few	TRBV29-1	-	TRBJ1-1	TGCAGCGTTGACGGGACGAACACTGAAGCTTTCTTT	CSVDGTNTEAFF
15	many	TRBV28	TRBD2	TRBJ2-5	TGTGCCAGCAGCCCAACCGGGACTAGACAAGAGACCCAGTACTTC	CASSPTGTRQETQYF
14	few	TRBV12-3/TRBV12-4	TRBD1	TRBJ2-7	TGTGCCAGCAGTTCCGAACTTCCAGGGGGCGAGCAGTACTTC	CASSSELPGGEQYF
17	-	TRBV7-9	-	TRBJ2-1	TGTGCCAGCAGCCCCCTTAGCGCGGGGTTCCCCTACAATGAGCAGTTCTTC	CASSPLSAGFPYNEQFF
13	-	TRBV27	-	TRBJ1-1	TGTGCCAGCAAACGGGGTCCGAACACTGAAGCTTTCTTT	CASKRGPNTEAFF
13	many	TRBV28	TRBD1	TRBJ1-5	TGTGCCAGCAGTATGACAGGGGTTGGGCCCCAGCATTTT	CASSMTGVGPQHF
14	many	TRBV9	TRBD2	TRBJ2-5	TGTGCCAGCAGCGCGGGACTAGCGGAAGGGACCCAGTACTTC	CASSAGLAEGTQYF
14	many	TRBV12-3/TRBV12-4	-	TRBJ1-1	TGTGCCATCCTCGGACGGAGGCAGGCCACTGAAGCTTTCTTT	CAILGRRQATEAFF
13	many	TRBV7-9	-	TRBJ1-5	TGTGCCAGCAGCTTAGATAGCGGCCAGCCCCAGCATTTT	CASSLDSGQPQHF
12	many	TRBV6-5	-	TRBJ1-1	TGTGCCAGCAACAGATGGGGAACTGAAGCTTTCTTT	CASNRWGTEAFF
16	-	TRBV12-3/TRBV12-4	TRBD2	TRBJ2-3	TGTGCCAGCAGGCCGGGGGGGAAGCTTGGCACAGATACGCAGTATTTT	CASRPGGKLGTDTQYF
16	-	TRBV19	TRBD2	TRBJ2-1	TGTGCCAGTAGTATAGGACTAGCGGGAGCCTACAATGAGCAGTTCTTC	CASSIGLAGAYNEQFF
15	many	TRBV4-2	-	TRBJ1-4	TGTGCCAGCAGCCAAGAGGGGGCGACTAATGAAAAACTGTTTTTT	CASSQEGATNEKLFF
14	-	TRBV7-2	-	TRBJ1-4	TGTGCCAGCAGGACGTTAGCAACTAATGAAAAACTGTTTTTT	CASRTLATNEKLFF
12	-	TRBV15	-	TRBJ1-5	TGTGCCACCAGCAGAGGGGAAAAGACCCAGCATTTT	CATSRGEKTQHF
16	many	TRBV29-1	TRBD2	TRBJ2-1	TGCAGCACTAGAGGACTAGCGGGAGGTGATTGGGATGAGCAGTTCTTC	CSTRGLAGGDWDEQFF
15	many	TRBV5-1	-	TRBJ2-4	TGCGCCAGCAGAGAACAGGGAGTTGTCAAAAACATTCAGTACTTC	CASREQGVVKNIQYF
13	-	TRBV12-3/TRBV12-4	-	TRBJ1-4	TGTGCCAGCAGCCCCGGAGCTAATGAAAAACTGTTTTTT	CASSPGANEKLFF
15	many	TRBV25-1	-	TRBJ2-4	TGTGCCAGCAGTGAATCCTTACTAGCCAAAAACATTCAGTACTTC	CASSESLLAKNIQYF
17	many	TRBV29-1	-	TRBJ2-5	TGCAGCGTTGGAAACCTAGGGCGGGGGCTACCAGGGGAGACCCAGTACTTC	CSVGNLGRGLPGETQYF
16	-	TRBV14	-	TRBJ1-1	TGTGCCAGCAGCCGGAGGGCCGGGGCCGTTGACACTGAAGCTTTCTTT	CASSRRAGAVDTEAFF
12	few	TRBV4-3	-	TRBJ2-1	TGCGCCAGGGGCAGGAGCTACAATGAGCAGTTCTTC	CARGRSYNEQFF
16	-	TRBV11-2	TRBD2	TRBJ2-1	TGTGCCAGCAGCCCAACCCCTAGCGGGGGGGGCCATGAGCAGTTCTTC	CASSPTPSGGGHEQFF
14	-	TRBV14	TRBD1	TRBJ1-1	TGTGCCAGCAGCCCCCTGGACAGGTTCACTGAAGCTTTCTTT	CASSPLDRFTEAFF
14	-	TRBV12-3/TRBV12-4	TRBD1	TRBJ1-1	TGTGCCAGCCTGAGCCGGGACAGGGGCGCTGAAGCTTTCTTT	CASLSRDRGAEAFF
14	few	TRBV12-3/TRBV12-4	-	TRBJ2-3	TGTGCCAGCAGTTCCCACGGGGGCACAGATACGCAGTATTTT	CASSSHGGTDTQYF
15	few	TRBV2	TRBD1	TRBJ1-2	TGTGCCAGCAGCCTAAATTCCGGGACAGGGGACGGCTACACCTTC	CASSLNSGTGDGYTF
16	many	TRBV27	-	TRBJ2-1	TGTGCCAGCACCTTTCTGGCCAATAGCGGTCGCAATGAGCAGTTCTTC	CASTFLANSGRNEQFF
16	-	TRBV7-9	TRBD1	TRBJ2-1	TGTGCCAGCAGCTTGCCGGGGAGGGACAGGGACAATGAGCAGTTCTTC	CASSLPGRDRDNEQFF
13	-	TRBV11-3	-	TRBJ2-2	TGTGCCAGCAGCTTCTTTAGTACCGGGGAGCTGTTTTTT	CASSFFSTGELFF